This record covers a single TCR beta chain. Its specificity is unknown. Germline CDR1 SGHVS, CDR2 FQNEAQ. The CDR3 length is 17 residues. V trimming: 3 bases; J trimming: 8 bases; junction bases outside the gene matches: 16. This record belongs to a study of cytomegalovirus exposure and HLA in healthy donors. Regarding the study as a whole: For most TCR beta V segments, an earlier analysis put the productive rate at about 87% or about 30% of the time.

The primer mix had 60 Vbeta and 13 Jbeta primers. Here immunoSEQ multiplex PCR was the method, and the copy in TCRdb shows in-frame clones only, minus some. The sample shows 100,000 to 150,000 clones, about 80% of them seen only once. The TCR originated in a woman in her thirties or forties in good health and CMV-seropositive. The chain is built from TRBV7-8 and TRBJ1-2; 9 nucleotides match TRBD1. The sample comprised PBMCs. The CDR3 is CASSFVVPTGDRDGYTF. The CDR3 nucleotides are TGTGCCAGCAGCTTCGTTGTTCCCACCGGGGACAGGGACGGCTACACCTTC.